This T cell receptor (beta chain) was documented in a study of OX40 agonist ivuxolimab in advanced cancers. Profiled with immunoSEQ multiplex PCR; TCRdb holds only in-frame clones, not every one. Among some 84,000 clones listed, roughly nine tenths were seen once. The ends were cut back, 4 bases at V and 5 bases at J, with 8 bases in the middle. The length of the CDR3 is 13 residues. Germline V CDR1 and CDR2: SNHLY, FYNNEI. The receptor was isolated from an adult with an advanced solid tumor such as melanoma, head and neck, liver or kidney cancer. The sample was CD4+ or CD8+ T cells sorted from blood, taken in a trial of the OX40 agonist ivuxolimab. The V call is TRBV2, the J call TRBJ2-2, with D unclear. DNA for the CDR3: TGTGCCAGCAGTGGAACTCGGACCGGGGAGCTGTTTTTT. Protein sequence: CASSGTRTGELFF.